This T cell receptor beta chain was profiled in a study of T cells in Graves' hyperthyroidism and ophthalmopathy. Overall study: Peripheral blood collection took place at initial diagnosis, before any treatment.

The V gene's germline CDR1 is DFQATT and CDR2 SNEGSKA (reference sequence). This CDR3 comprises 15 residues. The V gene end was trimmed by 6 bases and the J gene end by 3 bases; junction bases not matched to a gene: 10. RNA transcripts yielded amplified TCR beta CDR3 regions. A set of HTBI primers served as the primers for a first-round RT-PCR of the TCR CDR3. TCRdb analysed the multiplex PCR reads with MiXCR anew, one entry per CDR3 protein. The data hold 550,000 to 650,000 distinct CDR3 sequences, with 14% observed a single time. The specimen sequenced was blood. The receptor comes from a woman aged 25 to 39 with Graves' hyperthyroidism that later progressed to Graves' ophthalmopathy. The chain is built from TRBV20-1 and TRBJ2-7; 11 bases fit TRBD1. The CDR3 sequence is CSAQDRTGGFYEQYF. The DNA of the CDR3 is TGCAGTGCCCAAGACCGGACAGGGGGCTTCTACGAGCAGTACTTC.